The rows below give T cell receptor beta chains drawn from one sample of a study of graft-versus-host responses after intestinal transplantation. No antigens are known for them. The table came from immunoSEQ multiplex PCR; TCRdb's copy has only in-frame clones and leaves some out. The sample lists about 97,000 clones, around 90% occurring once. Source: unstimulated CD8+ T cells sorted from spleen or lymph node cells, taken before transplant. The receptors were sampled from a human donor who was the organ donor for an intestinal transplant. CDR3s include the opening cysteine and the closing phenylalanine or tryptophan. A D gene is named only where the DNA matches it firmly. Clone size is shown for a subset of rows, as once, few, many or a class of expanded clone.

CDR3 length: 14
D gene: TRBD2
clone size: NA
V gene: TRBV29-1
J gene: TRBJ2-1
CDR3 DNA: TGCAGCGTTGTCTCCCCTAACGGGGGGGATGAGCAGTTCTTC
CDR3 protein: CSVVSPNGGDEQFF

CDR3 length: 13
D gene: TRBD2
clone size: NA
V gene: TRBV2
J gene: TRBJ2-5
CDR3 DNA: TGTGCCAGCGAAGCGGGGACTCAAGAGACCCAGTACTTC
CDR3 protein: CASEAGTQETQYF

CDR3 length: 15
D gene: TRBD2
clone size: NA
V gene: TRBV15
J gene: TRBJ2-5
CDR3 DNA: TGTGCCACCAGCAACCTAGCGGGAGCGCTAGAGACCCAGTACTTC
CDR3 protein: CATSNLAGALETQYF

CDR3 length: 15
D gene: TRBD2
clone size: NA
V gene: TRBV9
J gene: TRBJ2-1
CDR3 DNA: TGTGCCAGCAGCGTAGGGACTAGCGGGAGTAACGAGCAGTTCTTC
CDR3 protein: CASSVGTSGSNEQFF

CDR3 length: 18
D gene: TRBD1
clone size: NA
V gene: TRBV28
J gene: TRBJ1-1
CDR3 DNA: TGTGCCAGCAGTTTATATCCGTTACGACTGGGGGGACAGGATGAAGCTTTCTTT
CDR3 protein: CASSLYPLRLGGQDEAFF

CDR3 length: 15
D gene: TRBD1
clone size: NA
V gene: TRBV11-3
J gene: TRBJ1-1
CDR3 DNA: TGTGCCAGCAGCTTGACCGGGACAGGGAACACTGAAGCTTTCTTT
CDR3 protein: CASSLTGTGNTEAFF

CDR3 length: 17
D gene: NA
clone size: NA
V gene: TRBV5-1
J gene: TRBJ2-7
CDR3 DNA: TGCGCCAGCAGCCCCAGGGGGATGTTAGCGGGGTCGGACGAGCAGTACTTC
CDR3 protein: CASSPRGMLAGSDEQYF

CDR3 length: 11
D gene: NA
clone size: NA
V gene: TRBV28
J gene: TRBJ2-7
CDR3 DNA: TGTGCCAGCAGTTTTCTATACGAGCAGTACTTC
CDR3 protein: CASSFLYEQYF

CDR3 length: 15
D gene: TRBD1
clone size: NA
V gene: TRBV25-1
J gene: TRBJ2-7
CDR3 DNA: TGTGCCAGCAGACAACCCGGGACAGGGATCGACGAGCAGTACTTC
CDR3 protein: CASRQPGTGIDEQYF

CDR3 length: 14
D gene: NA
clone size: NA
V gene: TRBV6-5
J gene: TRBJ2-7
CDR3 DNA: TGTGCCAGCAGTTACTCGACTGCTGTATCCGAGCAGTACTTC
CDR3 protein: CASSYSTAVSEQYF

CDR3 length: 13
D gene: TRBD2
clone size: NA
V gene: TRBV5-1
J gene: TRBJ2-1
CDR3 DNA: TGCGCCAGCAGCCAAGCGGGAGTTAATGAGCAGTTCTTC
CDR3 protein: CASSQAGVNEQFF

CDR3 length: 16
D gene: NA
clone size: NA
V gene: TRBV11-3
J gene: TRBJ1-1
CDR3 DNA: TGTGCCAGCAGCCCCGAGGTGGGAGGAAGAAGCACTGAAGCTTTCTTT
CDR3 protein: CASSPEVGGRSTEAFF

CDR3 length: 14
D gene: TRBD2
clone size: NA
V gene: TRBV2
J gene: TRBJ2-5
CDR3 DNA: TGTGCCAGCATAGTAACTACGGGGGGAGAGACCCAGTACTTC
CDR3 protein: CASIVTTGGETQYF

CDR3 length: 16
D gene: TRBD1
clone size: NA
V gene: TRBV27
J gene: TRBJ2-2
CDR3 DNA: TGTGCCAGCAGTTTATCGGGACAGCTGAACACCGGGGAGCTGTTTTTT
CDR3 protein: CASSLSGQLNTGELFF

CDR3 length: 15
D gene: TRBD2
clone size: NA
V gene: TRBV7-3
J gene: TRBJ2-7
CDR3 DNA: TGTGCCAGCAGCCCTATAGCGGGAGGCCCCTACGAGCAGTACTTC
CDR3 protein: CASSPIAGGPYEQYF

CDR3 length: 19
D gene: TRBD2
clone size: NA
V gene: TRBV5-6
J gene: TRBJ2-2
CDR3 DNA: TGTGCCAGCAGCTGGGGGACTAGCGGGGGGGCCCTCCGTCCTGGGGAGCTGTTTTTT
CDR3 protein: CASSWGTSGGALRPGELFF

CDR3 length: 14
D gene: TRBD1
clone size: NA
V gene: TRBV30
J gene: TRBJ2-3
CDR3 DNA: TGTGCCTGGAGTTCAGGGGGCATAACAGATACGCAGTATTTT
CDR3 protein: CAWSSGGITDTQYF

CDR3 length: 14
D gene: TRBD1
clone size: NA
V gene: TRBV5-1
J gene: TRBJ2-1
CDR3 DNA: TGCGCCAGCAGCTTGAAGGGGGCGCGCAATGAGCAGTTCTTC
CDR3 protein: CASSLKGARNEQFF

CDR3 length: 18
D gene: TRBD2
clone size: NA
V gene: TRBV7-9
J gene: TRBJ2-5
CDR3 DNA: TGTGCCAGCAGCTTATTATTTGGCCTAGCGGGAGTTGTAGAGACCCAGTACTTC
CDR3 protein: CASSLLFGLAGVVETQYF

CDR3 length: 15
D gene: NA
clone size: NA
V gene: TRBV7-6
J gene: TRBJ1-1
CDR3 DNA: TGTGCCAGCAGCTTAAACAGGGCCCGAAACACTGAAGCTTTCTTT
CDR3 protein: CASSLNRARNTEAFF

CDR3 length: 18
D gene: TRBD2
clone size: NA
V gene: TRBV10-2
J gene: TRBJ2-7
CDR3 DNA: TGCGCCAGCAGTGAGGGGGCTAGCGGGATTCTTTCTCGCTACGAGCAGTACTTC
CDR3 protein: CASSEGASGILSRYEQYF

CDR3 length: 12
D gene: TRBD2
clone size: NA
V gene: TRBV6-4
J gene: TRBJ2-7
CDR3 DNA: TGTGCCAGCAGGCCACTAGCGGGCGAGCAGTACTTC
CDR3 protein: CASRPLAGEQYF

CDR3 length: 16
D gene: TRBD1
clone size: NA
V gene: TRBV12-5
J gene: TRBJ2-7
CDR3 DNA: TGTGCTAGTGCTCCTCCTTGGGCAGGGGGCTGTTACGAGCAGTACTTC
CDR3 protein: CASAPPWAGGCYEQYF

CDR3 length: 15
D gene: NA
clone size: NA
V gene: TRBV12-5
J gene: TRBJ2-7
CDR3 DNA: TGTGCTAGTGGTTTTTTCGGGCAGGGGGGATACGAGCAGTACTTC
CDR3 protein: CASGFFGQGGYEQYF

CDR3 length: 15
D gene: TRBD2
clone size: NA
V gene: TRBV4-1
J gene: TRBJ2-7
CDR3 DNA: TGCGCCAGCAGCTTAAGCGGGGTAAGCTCCTACGAGCAGTACTTC
CDR3 protein: CASSLSGVSSYEQYF

CDR3 length: 13
D gene: NA
clone size: NA
V gene: TRBV27
J gene: TRBJ2-3
CDR3 DNA: TGTGCCAGCAGTTTACTATGGACAGATACGCAGTATTTT
CDR3 protein: CASSLLWTDTQYF

CDR3 length: 14
D gene: TRBD2
clone size: NA
V gene: TRBV5-1
J gene: TRBJ2-1
CDR3 DNA: TGCGCCAGCAGCCTAGATAGCGGGGTGCGGGAGCAGTTCTTC
CDR3 protein: CASSLDSGVREQFF

CDR3 length: 15
D gene: TRBD2
clone size: NA
V gene: TRBV13
J gene: TRBJ2-7
CDR3 DNA: TGTGCCAGCAGCTTAGCTAGCGGGGCCACCTACGAGCAGTACTTC
CDR3 protein: CASSLASGATYEQYF

CDR3 length: 15
D gene: NA
clone size: NA
V gene: TRBV5-6
J gene: TRBJ2-3
CDR3 DNA: TGTGCCAGCAGCAGAACGCGGGAATGGTTAGATACGCAGTATTTT
CDR3 protein: CASSRTREWLDTQYF

CDR3 length: 19
D gene: NA
clone size: NA
V gene: TRBV12-2
J gene: TRBJ1-5
CDR3 DNA: TGTGCAAGTCGCTTAGTAACCATTCGGACAGGGTATAGCAATCAGCCCCAGCATTTT
CDR3 protein: CASRLVTIRTGYSNQPQHF

CDR3 length: 13
D gene: NA
clone size: NA
V gene: TRBV21-1
J gene: TRBJ1-1
CDR3 DNA: TGTGCCAGCAGCAACCGGCAGCGGGCGGGAGCTTTCTTT
CDR3 protein: CASSNRQRAGAFF

CDR3 length: 14
D gene: TRBD2
clone size: NA
V gene: TRBV28
J gene: TRBJ2-5
CDR3 DNA: TGTGCCAGCAGTTTACGTGCGGGAGAAGAGACCCAGTACTTC
CDR3 protein: CASSLRAGEETQYF

CDR3 length: 14
D gene: NA
clone size: once
V gene: TRBV9
J gene: TRBJ2-3
CDR3 DNA: TGTGCCAGCAGCGTAGAGGGGGTTACAGATACGCAGTATTTT
CDR3 protein: CASSVEGVTDTQYF

CDR3 length: 13
D gene: TRBD1
clone size: NA
V gene: TRBV27
J gene: TRBJ1-2
CDR3 DNA: TGTGCCAGCAGTTTGGACAGGACGAATGGCTACACCTTC
CDR3 protein: CASSLDRTNGYTF

CDR3 length: 14
D gene: TRBD1
clone size: NA
V gene: TRBV11-3
J gene: TRBJ2-3
CDR3 DNA: TGTGCCAGCAGCTTAACAGGGGGCACAGATACGCAGTATTTT
CDR3 protein: CASSLTGGTDTQYF

CDR3 length: 14
D gene: NA
clone size: few
V gene: TRBV6-5
J gene: TRBJ1-6
CDR3 DNA: TGTGCCAGCAGTGATGACTGGACTGATTCACCCCTCCACTTT
CDR3 protein: CASSDDWTDSPLHF

CDR3 length: 12
D gene: NA
clone size: NA
V gene: TRBV10-3
J gene: TRBJ1-1
CDR3 DNA: TGTGCCATCATATCGCGGGGCACTGAAGCTTTCTTT
CDR3 protein: CAIISRGTEAFF